This T cell receptor (beta chain) was sequenced for a study of T cells in localized non-small cell lung cancer. V lost 3 bases to trimming and J lost 4 bases, with 7 bases between them. This CDR3 is 13 amino acids long. Germline V CDR1 and CDR2: MRHNA, SNTAGT. This table comes from immunoSEQ multiplex PCR, and its TCRdb copy is limited to in-frame clones, with some not included. This sample carries 30,000 or so clones, about 92% of them seen once, and the ten largest clones take 2.1%. Concerning this clone: The antigen is not known.

Regarding the study as a whole: Median detection of top 100 tumor clones in adjacent lung was 57 clones. Overall survival was longer when the density of T cells in the blood was higher. Uninvolved adjacent lung had the highest recorded T cell clonality, with tumor below it.

The receptor was isolated from a female donor at least 60 years old with stage I lung adenocarcinoma. This chain connects TRBV6-4 to TRBJ1-5; TRBD1 is a possible D gene (5 bases). The starting material was peripheral blood, obtained before any cancer treatment. In DNA form, the CDR3 reads TGTGCCAGCAGTGATGGGGCAAATCAGCCCCAGCATTTT. It specifies CASSDGANQPQHF.